Presented here are 29 T cell receptor beta chains from one specimen sequenced in a study of blood T cell repertoires in COVID-19. The assay was immunoSEQ multiplex PCR, and TCRdb's table has in-frame clones only and misses some. Among roughly 250,000 clones listed, about 87% were seen once. Sequenced input: PBMCs or T cells enriched from blood (not recorded which). The receptors shown here come from a woman in her thirties or forties who had been exposed to COVID-19.

V and J are TRBV6-1 and TRBJ1-6; a weak D match, TRBD1 (5 bases). The V end was cut by 0 bases, the J end by 12 bases, with 18 bases between. CDR1 MNHNS and CDR2 SASEGT come from the germline V gene. The CDR3 contains 16 residues. The CDR3 DNA reads as TGTGCCAGCAGTGAAGCGCGGGGAGGCAGGGTCGGACCCCTCCACTTT. As protein: CASSEARGGRVGPLHF.

The chain combines TRBV7-9 with TRBJ1-4; D not certain. The CDR3 sequence is 14 residues long. Germline V gene lookup returns CDR1 SEHNR and CDR2 FQNEAQ (reference sequence). The V gene lost 4 bases and the J gene lost 0 bases, with 6 bases spanning the gap. This CDR3 is CASSSRSTNEKLFF. CDR3 DNA sequence: TGTGCCAGCAGCTCTAGATCAACTAATGAAAAACTGTTTTTT.

The V gene is TRBV5-6, the J gene TRBJ2-7; 7 bases map to TRBD1. This CDR3 is 17 amino acids long. Germline trimming cut 5 bases from V and 0 bases from J; bases unmatched to any gene: 14. Germline V gives CDR1 SGHDT, CDR2 YYEEEE. The CDR3 DNA sequence: TGTGCCAGCAGAAATGGACAGGTTTTTATGAGCTCCTACGAGCAGTACTTC. Its protein product is CASRNGQVFMSSYEQYF.

V is TRBV19 and J is TRBJ2-5; possibly TRBD2 for D (5 bases). Trimming left V 2 bases short and J 4 bases short, with 14 bases between. Per germline, CDR1 LNHDA and CDR2 SQIVND (reference sequence). The CDR3 is 15 residues long. This CDR3 reads CASSIPGLAGETQYF. The CDR3 DNA is TGTGCCAGTAGTATACCAGGATTGGCGGGAGAGACCCAGTACTTC.

This clone was seen only a few times. The DNA of the CDR3 is TGTGCCAGCAGCCAAAGACAGGGACCTGCCTACGAGCAGTACTTC. The encoded protein is CASSQRQGPAYEQYF. The chain joins TRBV4-2 to TRBJ2-7; 7 nucleotides line up with TRBD1. The junction had 6 bases not matched to a gene; V was cut back by 2 bases and J by 2 bases. Germline V lookup: CDR1 LGHNA, CDR2 YNFKEQ. This CDR3 is 15 amino acids long.

The chain employs TRBV9 and TRBJ1-2, with 8 bases aligning to TRBD1. The ends lost 5 bases at V and 4 bases at J; junction bases unmatched: 7. Germline lookup yields CDR1 SGDLS and CDR2 YYNGEE. CDR3 length equals 14 residues. The CDR3 spells CASRTGTGLYGYTF. The CDR3 DNA reads TGTGCCAGCAGGACCGGGACAGGCCTCTATGGCTACACCTTC.

V gene TRBV4-1 combines with J gene TRBJ2-7; tentatively, D is TRBD1 (5 bases). Germline V gene lookup returns CDR1 MGHRA and CDR2 YSYEKL. This CDR3 comprises 13 residues. V lost 2 bases to trimming and J lost 9 bases, with 14 bases between them. CDR3 amino acids: CASSQPTGEWQYF. CDR3 nucleotide sequence: TGCGCCAGCAGCCAACCCACAGGCGAATGGCAGTACTTC.

V gene TRBV10-1 combines with J gene TRBJ1-5; D is perhaps TRBD1 (5 bases). The germline V gene has CDR1 WNHNN and CDR2 SYGVQD (reference sequence). The V gene lost 2 bases and the J gene lost 5 bases, with 13 bases spanning the gap. The CDR3 runs to 15 residues. The CDR3: CASSEIDSTYQPQHF. The CDR3 DNA sequence: TGCGCCAGCAGTGAGATTGACAGCACCTATCAGCCCCAGCATTTT.

This clone was picked up one time. This chain joins TRBV28 and TRBJ1-6, with a possible D match to TRBD1 (5 bases). V lost 3 bases and J lost 5, with 11 bases in between. This CDR3 spans 15 amino acids. Looked up from germline, CDR1 is MDHEN and CDR2 is SYDVKM. The CDR3: CASSLGGNHNSPLHF. The CDR3 DNA sequence: TGTGCCAGCAGTTTGGGGGGAAACCATAATTCACCCCTCCACTTT.

This chain connects TRBV28 to TRBJ2-7; weak D call: TRBD1 (5 bases). The germline V gene encodes CDR1 MDHEN and CDR2 SYDVKM. V was trimmed by 6 bases and J by 9 bases, leaving 21 bases between them. CDR3 length equals 14 residues. The CDR3 reads CASRSGRWTQGQYF. The CDR3 DNA reads as TGTGCCAGCAGAAGTGGCAGGTGGACCCAGGGGCAGTACTTC.

The CDR3 region is CASSEWEGHSPLHF. The CDR3 nucleotides read TGTGCCAGCAGTGAATGGGAGGGGCATTCACCCCTCCACTTT. This rearrangement joins TRBV25-1 to TRBJ1-6; tentatively, D is TRBD1 (5 bases). Germline-derived CDR1 and CDR2 are MGHDK and SYGVNS. V was clipped by 1 base and J by 8 bases, with 9 bases between them. The CDR3 has 14 amino acids.

For this clone: The sample contains more than one DNA sequence encoding this CDR3. The V gene is TRBV28, the J gene TRBJ1-2; D gene unclear. The germline V gene encodes CDR1 MDHEN and CDR2 SYDVKM. The CDR3 length is 11 residues. The V end was cut by 5 bases, the J end by 5 bases, with 6 bases between. The CDR3 DNA reads as TGTGCCAGCAGTCCCAATTATGGCTACACCTTC. Encoded protein: CASSPNYGYTF.

The rearrangement joins TRBV5-1 to TRBJ1-6, with D uncertain. This CDR3 has 15 amino acids. The V end was cut by 7 bases, the J end by 9 bases, with 20 bases between. Germline V gene data show CDR1 as SGHRS and CDR2 as YFSETQ. The DNA for the CDR3 is TGCGCCAGCCGCGATGCCCCCCAGGTTCGTTCACCCCTCCACTTT. Its protein is CASRDAPQVRSPLHF.

The genes are TRBV5-6 and TRBJ1-1; D unresolved. The germline V gene encodes CDR1 SGHDT and CDR2 YYEEEE. The CDR3 has 15 amino acids. V was cut by 0 bases and J by 1 base, with 10 bases left in between. Here the CDR3 DNA reads TGTGCCAGCAGCTTGGCCGGGGAACGGAACACTGAAGCTTTCTTT. Its protein is CASSLAGERNTEAFF.

This clone was seen a handful of times. The chain recombines TRBV4-3 with TRBJ2-5; D may be TRBD1 (7 bases). Looked up from germline, CDR1 is LGHNA and CDR2 is YSLEER. The CDR3 spans 15 residues. V lost 3 bases, J lost 2 bases, and 13 bases lay in between. CDR3 in DNA: TGCGCCAGCAGCCATGGGGCGGGACAGCAAGAGACCCAGTACTTC. Amino acids: CASSHGAGQQETQYF.

The chain couples TRBV7-2 to TRBJ2-1, with D perhaps TRBD1 (6 bases). This CDR3 has 15 residues. In germline, CDR1 is SGHTA, CDR2 FQGNSA. V was pared by 5 bases and J by 0 bases, with 11 bases between. The CDR3 region has the DNA TGTGCCAGCAGCCGGACAGCTTCCTCCTACAATGAGCAGTTCTTC. Its protein is CASSRTASSYNEQFF. The variable domain in full, completed from reference TRBV7-2 and TRBJ2-1, reads GAGVSQSPSNKVTEKGKDVELRCDPISGHTALYWYRQSLGQGLEFLIYFQGNSAPDKSGLPSDRFSAERTGGSVSTLTIQRTQQEDSAVYLCASSRTASSYNEQFFGPGTRLTVL.

The chain is built from TRBV6-5 and TRBJ2-1; 7 bases fit TRBD2. Germline V gene lookup returns CDR1 MNHEY and CDR2 SVGAGI. This CDR3 is 15 amino acids long. Trimming cost V 2 bases and J 6 bases; bases outside gene matches: 7. CDR3 sequence: CASSYGGRGGNEQFF. CDR3 nucleotides: TGTGCCAGCAGTTACGGCGGGAGAGGCGGCAATGAGCAGTTCTTC.

This clone came up once. The J gene is TRBJ2-1, the V gene TRBV7-6; 8 bases line up with TRBD2. This CDR3 contains 15 residues. Germline trimming cut 5 bases from V and 8 bases from J; bases unmatched to any gene: 11. Germline V gives CDR1 SGHVS, CDR2 FNYEAQ. The DNA of the CDR3 is TGTGCCAGCAGCCAGTCTAGCGGGTGGGGATATGAGCAGTTCTTC. Translated, it gives CASSQSSGWGYEQFF. Together with reference TRBV7-6 and TRBJ2-1, the CDR3 gives the full variable domain: GAGVSQSPRYKVTKRGQDVALRCDPISGHVSLYWYRQALGQGPEFLTYFNYEAQQDKSGLPNDRFSAERPEGSISTLTIQRTEQRDSAMYRCASSQSSGWGYEQFFGPGTRLTVL.

Many counts were recorded for this clone. The chain is built from TRBV11-2 and TRBJ1-1; 12 bases fit TRBD1. Germline CDR1 is SGHAT and CDR2 is FQNNGV. Trimming cost V 8 bases and J 11 bases; bases outside gene matches: 15. The CDR3 is 15 amino acids. The CDR3 sequence is CASLGFRDRGRAAFF. The CDR3, as DNA: TGTGCCAGCCTCGGGTTTCGGGACAGGGGGCGAGCGGCTTTCTTT.

V usage is TRBV19 and J usage is TRBJ1-1, with D possibly being TRBD1 (6 bases). Trimming pared 7 bases from V and 4 bases from J, leaving 13 bases between. Per germline, CDR1 LNHDA and CDR2 SQIVND (reference sequence). The CDR3 is made up of 13 amino acids. The CDR3 coding sequence is TGTGCCAGTATCAGGGGAGTGGGCACTGAAGCTTTCTTT. Protein: CASIRGVGTEAFF.

The chain joins TRBV7-2 to TRBJ1-2; D possibly corresponds to TRBD1 (5 bases). The germline V and J ends were trimmed by 5 bases and 0 bases, with 13 bases remaining between them. The CDR3 contains 15 residues. Germline V gene lookup returns CDR1 SGHTA and CDR2 FQGNSA. CDR3 DNA sequence: TGTGCCAGCAGCGAGAGACAGATAGCTAACTATGGCTACACCTTC. This codes for CASSERQIANYGYTF.

V gene TRBV19 combines with J gene TRBJ1-1, with 11 bases lining up with TRBD1. J was trimmed by 4 bases and V by 5 bases; bases with no gene match: 6. The CDR3 length is 15 residues. Germline-derived CDR1 and CDR2 are LNHDA and SQIVND (reference sequence). The CDR3 here is CASSASGTGGTEAFF. DNA of the CDR3: TGTGCCAGTAGTGCCTCCGGGACAGGGGGCACTGAAGCTTTCTTT.

The CDR3 DNA sequence: TGCGCCAGCAGTCGGCAGGGGGCTGAAGCTTTCTTT. Encoded protein: CASSRQGAEAFF. J is TRBJ1-1 and V is TRBV10-2, with 7 bases matching TRBD1. The CDR3 has 12 residues. Losses at the gene ends were 5 bases for V and 6 bases for J; bases not matched to a gene: 3. From germline, CDR1 is WSHSY and CDR2 SAAADI.

V gene TRBV27 combines with J gene TRBJ1-5; D might be TRBD1 (5 bases). V lost 2 bases and J 1 base, leaving 12 bases between the germline ends. Per the germline V gene, CDR1 is MNHEY and CDR2 is SMNVEV (reference sequence). The CDR3 is 16 residues long. In nucleotides, the CDR3 is TGTGCCAGCAGTTTAACAGCACAGGCCAGCAATCAGCCCCAGCATTTT. It translates to CASSLTAQASNQPQHF.

V is TRBV24-1 and J is TRBJ2-1; TRBD1 is a possible D gene (5 bases). Germline CDR1 and CDR2: KGHDR and SFDVKD. The CDR3 extends over 15 amino acids. Trimming removed 4 bases at V and 4 bases at J, with 13 bases between. The CDR3 region is CATSDRARQYNEQFF. CDR3 nucleotide sequence: TGTGCCACCAGTGACCGAGCGCGACAGTACAATGAGCAGTTCTTC.

The chain uses TRBV9 and TRBJ2-3; 8 bases line up with TRBD2. This CDR3 is built from 16 residues. Per the germline V gene, CDR1 is SGDLS and CDR2 is YYNGEE. J gave up 2 bases and V 1 base, and 6 bases lay outside the gene matches. This CDR3 is CASSVNPAGDTDTQYF. CDR3 bases: TGTGCCAGCAGCGTAAACCCAGCGGGGGACACAGATACGCAGTATTTT.

The chain has TRBV5-1 and TRBJ1-1; no clear D. Germline V CDR1 and CDR2: SGHRS, YFSETQ. V was shortened by 3 bases and J by 3 bases, with 15 bases between the two germline ends. CDR3 length equals 15 residues. The CDR3 region has the DNA TGCGCCAGCAGCTACGTGCAGGCTGCCGACACTGAAGCTTTCTTT. Its protein product is CASSYVQAADTEAFF.

The rearrangement links TRBV2 to TRBJ1-5; 8 bases match TRBD1. Germline CDR1 reads SNHLY; CDR2 reads FYNNEI. The CDR3 runs 13 residues. With 8 bases clipped from V and 5 bases from J, the junction kept 5 bases outside the gene matches. CDR3 coding DNA: TGTGCCAGCGGGACAGGCCTTTATCAGCCCCAGCATTTT. Its protein is CASGTGLYQPQHF.

This clone showed up just once. The chain links TRBV4-2 to TRBJ1-2; perhaps TRBD1 as D (5 bases). Looked up from germline, CDR1 is LGHNA and CDR2 is YNFKEQ. Trimming took 0 bases from V and 8 from J, leaving 22 bases between them. There are 17 residues in the CDR3. CDR3 protein: CASSQDSSGAGGGGYTF. The CDR3 DNA sequence: TGTGCCAGCAGCCAAGACTCTTCCGGCGCTGGGGGAGGCGGCTACACCTTC.